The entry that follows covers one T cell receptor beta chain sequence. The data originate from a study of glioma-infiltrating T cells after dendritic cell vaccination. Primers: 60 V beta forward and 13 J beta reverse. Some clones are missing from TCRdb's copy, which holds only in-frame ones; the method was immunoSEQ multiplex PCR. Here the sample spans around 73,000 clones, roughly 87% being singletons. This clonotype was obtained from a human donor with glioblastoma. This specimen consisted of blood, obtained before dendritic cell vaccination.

The CDR3 here is CSVEAGGPQFF. The DNA of the CDR3 is TGCAGCGTTGAAGCGGGAGGGCCGCAGTTCTTC. V is TRBV29-1 and J is TRBJ2-1; 8 bases are shared with TRBD2. The CDR3 spans 11 residues. The V gene end was trimmed by 1 base and the J gene end by 12 bases; junction bases not matched to a gene: 2. Germline V gives CDR1 SQVTM, CDR2 ANQGSEA.